This is a list of T cell receptor beta chains from one sample in a study of T cell changes during pregnancy in multiple sclerosis. The data were produced by immunoSEQ multiplex PCR, yet TCRdb's version contains in-frame clones alone and is incomplete. The table includes more than 45,000 clones, 90% to 95% detected once. Sequencing used CD4+ T cells from peripheral blood mononuclear cells, obtained in the first trimester of pregnancy. These receptors were obtained from a female donor with multiple sclerosis, enrolled in a pregnancy study. The CDR3 runs from the conserved cysteine through the conserved F or W. The D gene is left open where the match is weak. The size entry is marked missing in some rows and otherwise reads once, few, many or a size class.

abundance: -; v_gene: TRBV13; d_gene: TRBD1; j_gene: TRBJ1-4; CDR3nt: TGTGCCAGCGCCCGGGAGGGACAGGGCGATGAAAAACTGTTTTTT; CDR3aa: CASAREGQGDEKLFF
abundance: -; v_gene: TRBV5-1; d_gene: -; j_gene: TRBJ1-1; CDR3nt: TGCGCCAGCAGCTTCACCAGGGCAGACACTGAAGCTTTCTTT; CDR3aa: CASSFTRADTEAFF
abundance: -; v_gene: TRBV5-1; d_gene: -; j_gene: TRBJ1-1; CDR3nt: TGCGCCAGCAGCTTGGAACTGATGAACACTGAAGCTTTCTTT; CDR3aa: CASSLELMNTEAFF
abundance: -; v_gene: TRBV7-3; d_gene: TRBD1; j_gene: TRBJ2-1; CDR3nt: TGTGCCAGCAGCGAGGGGGCCGCGTACAATGAGCAGTTCTTC; CDR3aa: CASSEGAAYNEQFF
abundance: -; v_gene: TRBV6-6; d_gene: -; j_gene: TRBJ1-1; CDR3nt: TGTGCCAGCGGTCTGCGGGGCCCGAACACTGAAGCTTTCTTT; CDR3aa: CASGLRGPNTEAFF
abundance: -; v_gene: TRBV11-1; d_gene: -; j_gene: TRBJ1-2; CDR3nt: TGTGCCAGCAGCTTAGCAACAGGCGCCAATGGCTACACCTTC; CDR3aa: CASSLATGANGYTF
abundance: -; v_gene: TRBV5-1; d_gene: -; j_gene: TRBJ2-5; CDR3nt: TGCGCCAACAGCCCTACAGACCAAGAGACCCAGTACTTC; CDR3aa: CANSPTDQETQYF
abundance: few; v_gene: TRBV10-3; d_gene: TRBD1; j_gene: TRBJ1-1; CDR3nt: TGTGCCACCGAAGGACAGGGTCACACTGAAGCTTTCTTT; CDR3aa: CATEGQGHTEAFF
abundance: -; v_gene: TRBV5-1; d_gene: -; j_gene: TRBJ1-4; CDR3nt: TGCGCCAGCAGCTTGGCCGGACACACAACTAATGAAAAACTGTTTTTT; CDR3aa: CASSLAGHTTNEKLFF
abundance: -; v_gene: TRBV9; d_gene: -; j_gene: TRBJ2-3; CDR3nt: TGTGCCAGCAGCGCCTGGGAGGGGGGTACGCAGTATTTT; CDR3aa: CASSAWEGGTQYF
abundance: once; v_gene: TRBV9; d_gene: -; j_gene: TRBJ1-1; CDR3nt: TGTGCCAGCAGCGTAGGGGGTGAGACAGTGTTGAACACTGAAGCTTTCTTT; CDR3aa: CASSVGGETVLNTEAFF
abundance: -; v_gene: TRBV6-5; d_gene: -; j_gene: TRBJ2-3; CDR3nt: TGTGCCAGCAGAGCTAACGCAGATACGCAGTATTTT; CDR3aa: CASRANADTQYF
abundance: -; v_gene: TRBV4-1; d_gene: -; j_gene: TRBJ2-2; CDR3nt: TGCGCCAGCAGCCCCAGAATCTCATCAGATAAGACCGGGGAGCTGTTTTTT; CDR3aa: CASSPRISSDKTGELFF
abundance: -; v_gene: TRBV5-1; d_gene: -; j_gene: TRBJ1-1; CDR3nt: TGCGCCAGCAGCCCCACAGGGAACACTGAAGCTTTCTTT; CDR3aa: CASSPTGNTEAFF
abundance: -; v_gene: TRBV14; d_gene: -; j_gene: TRBJ2-7; CDR3nt: TGTGCCAGCAGCCAAGATTTTGGGGGGACCTACGAGCAGTACTTC; CDR3aa: CASSQDFGGTYEQYF
abundance: -; v_gene: TRBV7-8; d_gene: TRBD2; j_gene: TRBJ2-7; CDR3nt: TGTGCCAGCAGCCCGGTGCGCATAGCGGGGGGATACGAGCAGTACTTC; CDR3aa: CASSPVRIAGGYEQYF
abundance: few; v_gene: TRBV2; d_gene: -; j_gene: TRBJ1-5; CDR3nt: TGTGCCAGCAGGCCGGTGAGGGGGTCTCGGCAGCCCCAGCATTTT; CDR3aa: CASRPVRGSRQPQHF
abundance: -; v_gene: TRBV11-2; d_gene: -; j_gene: TRBJ2-7; CDR3nt: TGTGCCAGCAGCCCCCCGGACGAGCAGTACTTC; CDR3aa: CASSPPDEQYF
abundance: -; v_gene: TRBV6-5; d_gene: TRBD1; j_gene: TRBJ1-3; CDR3nt: TGTGCCACCAGGGGGCTAGACTCTGGAAACACCATATATTTT; CDR3aa: CATRGLDSGNTIYF
abundance: -; v_gene: TRBV5-6; d_gene: TRBD2; j_gene: TRBJ2-5; CDR3nt: TGTGCCAGCAGCTTTGGGGGACTAGCCGCGGAGACCCAGTACTTC; CDR3aa: CASSFGGLAAETQYF
abundance: -; v_gene: TRBV7-7; d_gene: -; j_gene: TRBJ2-7; CDR3nt: TGTGCTAGCAGCTTAGGGGTCGGGGGCGAGCAGTACTTC; CDR3aa: CASSLGVGGEQYF
abundance: -; v_gene: TRBV5-8; d_gene: -; j_gene: TRBJ1-1; CDR3nt: TGTGCCAGCAGCCTGGACAGCGAAGCTTTCTTT; CDR3aa: CASSLDSEAFF
abundance: once; v_gene: TRBV5-4; d_gene: TRBD2; j_gene: TRBJ2-3; CDR3nt: TGTGCCAGCAGCTGGACTAGCGGGACAGATACGCAGTATTTT; CDR3aa: CASSWTSGTDTQYF
abundance: -; v_gene: TRBV2; d_gene: TRBD1; j_gene: TRBJ1-1; CDR3nt: TGTGCCAGCAGTTTCCGTAGGGACAGGGGTAGAAAAATTAGAGGGAACACTGAAGCTTTCTTT; CDR3aa: CASSFRRDRGRKIRGNTEAFF
abundance: -; v_gene: TRBV6-1; d_gene: TRBD1; j_gene: TRBJ1-2; CDR3nt: TGTGCCAGCAGTGGACAGGGGACCTATGGCTACACCTTC; CDR3aa: CASSGQGTYGYTF
abundance: -; v_gene: TRBV27; d_gene: TRBD1; j_gene: TRBJ1-2; CDR3nt: TGTGCCAGCAATGCCGGACAGGGCTATGGCTACACCTTC; CDR3aa: CASNAGQGYGYTF
abundance: -; v_gene: TRBV5-4; d_gene: -; j_gene: TRBJ1-3; CDR3nt: TGTGCCAGCAGCTTGGGGGGCGAGCCGGCGGGAAACACCATATATTTT; CDR3aa: CASSLGGEPAGNTIYF
abundance: once; v_gene: TRBV5-5; d_gene: -; j_gene: TRBJ2-7; CDR3nt: TGTGCCAGCAGCTTGCAGGGCCACGAGCAGTACTTC; CDR3aa: CASSLQGHEQYF
abundance: -; v_gene: TRBV5-1; d_gene: TRBD2; j_gene: TRBJ2-1; CDR3nt: TGCGCCAGCAGCATAGGACTAGCGGGGTTCTACAATGAGCAGTTCTTC; CDR3aa: CASSIGLAGFYNEQFF
abundance: -; v_gene: TRBV6-1; d_gene: TRBD1; j_gene: TRBJ2-7; CDR3nt: TGTGCCAGCAGCCGGGACAGAGCTTACGAGCAGTACTTC; CDR3aa: CASSRDRAYEQYF
abundance: -; v_gene: TRBV15; d_gene: -; j_gene: TRBJ2-1; CDR3nt: TGTGCCACCAGCAGAGGGACGGGGAGAGGCAATGAGCAGTTCTTC; CDR3aa: CATSRGTGRGNEQFF
abundance: -; v_gene: TRBV5-4; d_gene: -; j_gene: TRBJ2-1; CDR3nt: TGTGCCAGCAGCTTGGCAGGGGGGAATGAGCAGTTCTTC; CDR3aa: CASSLAGGNEQFF
abundance: -; v_gene: TRBV2; d_gene: -; j_gene: TRBJ2-2; CDR3nt: TGTGCCAGCAGTAACACCCGCAACACCGGGGAGCTGTTTTTT; CDR3aa: CASSNTRNTGELFF
abundance: -; v_gene: TRBV12-5; d_gene: TRBD1; j_gene: TRBJ1-5; CDR3nt: TGTGCTAGTGCGGACAGGGGGCCTGATCAGCCCCAGCATTTT; CDR3aa: CASADRGPDQPQHF
abundance: -; v_gene: TRBV2; d_gene: TRBD1; j_gene: TRBJ1-1; CDR3nt: TGTGCCAGCAGTTTACAGGGGGCAATGACTGAAGCTTTCTTT; CDR3aa: CASSLQGAMTEAFF
abundance: -; v_gene: TRBV30; d_gene: TRBD2; j_gene: TRBJ2-1; CDR3nt: TGTGCCTGGAGGGCCCTTAGCGGGGGGGCCCTGAATGAGCAGTTCTTC; CDR3aa: CAWRALSGGALNEQFF
abundance: -; v_gene: TRBV19; d_gene: TRBD1; j_gene: TRBJ1-5; CDR3nt: TGTGCCAGTAGTATAGATGAGACAGGGAACCAGCATTTT; CDR3aa: CASSIDETGNQHF
abundance: -; v_gene: TRBV27; d_gene: TRBD1; j_gene: TRBJ2-1; CDR3nt: TGTGCCAGCAGGCAGGACAGGGGTTACAATGAGCAGTTCTTC; CDR3aa: CASRQDRGYNEQFF
abundance: -; v_gene: TRBV7-9; d_gene: -; j_gene: TRBJ2-5; CDR3nt: TGTGCCAGCAGCCTAAACCTAATCGACAGTCAAGAGACCCAGTACTTC; CDR3aa: CASSLNLIDSQETQYF
abundance: -; v_gene: TRBV6-5; d_gene: TRBD1; j_gene: TRBJ1-1; CDR3nt: TGTGCCAGCAGGGACAGGATGAACACTGAAGCTTTCTTT; CDR3aa: CASRDRMNTEAFF
abundance: once; v_gene: TRBV7-9; d_gene: TRBD1; j_gene: TRBJ2-7; CDR3nt: TGTGCCAGCAGTCCTGACAGGGGGCCAGAGCAGTACTTC; CDR3aa: CASSPDRGPEQYF
abundance: -; v_gene: TRBV15; d_gene: -; j_gene: TRBJ1-4; CDR3nt: TGTGCCAATCCGGGACAAGATAATGAAAAACTGTTTTTT; CDR3aa: CANPGQDNEKLFF